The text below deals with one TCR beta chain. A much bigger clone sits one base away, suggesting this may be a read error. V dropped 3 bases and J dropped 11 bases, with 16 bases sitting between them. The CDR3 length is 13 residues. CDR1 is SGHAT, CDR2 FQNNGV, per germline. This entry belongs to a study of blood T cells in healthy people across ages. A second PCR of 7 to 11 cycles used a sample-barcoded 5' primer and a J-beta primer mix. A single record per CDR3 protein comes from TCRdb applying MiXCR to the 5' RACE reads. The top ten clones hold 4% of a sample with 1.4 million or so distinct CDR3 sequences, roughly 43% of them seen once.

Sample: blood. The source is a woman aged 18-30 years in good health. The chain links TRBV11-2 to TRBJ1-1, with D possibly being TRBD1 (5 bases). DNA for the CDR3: TGTGCCAGCAGCTTGTCGGCTACGACAGTGGCTTTCTTT. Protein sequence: CASSLSATTVAFF.